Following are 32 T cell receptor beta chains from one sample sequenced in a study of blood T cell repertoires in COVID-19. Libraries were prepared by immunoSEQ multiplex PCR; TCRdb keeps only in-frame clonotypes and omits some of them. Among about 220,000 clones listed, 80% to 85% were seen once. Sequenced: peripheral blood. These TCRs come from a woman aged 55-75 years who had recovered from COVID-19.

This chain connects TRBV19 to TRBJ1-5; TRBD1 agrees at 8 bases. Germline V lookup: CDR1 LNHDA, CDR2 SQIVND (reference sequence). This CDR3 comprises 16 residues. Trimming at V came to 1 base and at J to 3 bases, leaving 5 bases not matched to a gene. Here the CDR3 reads CASSIGWGQANQPQHF. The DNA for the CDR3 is TGTGCCAGTAGTATAGGGTGGGGACAGGCCAATCAGCCCCAGCATTTT.

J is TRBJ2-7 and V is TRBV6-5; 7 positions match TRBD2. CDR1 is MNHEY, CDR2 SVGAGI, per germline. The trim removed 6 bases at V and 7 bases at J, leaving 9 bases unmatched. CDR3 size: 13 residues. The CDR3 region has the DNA TGTGCCAGCAGGGGGAGCGGGGACCGGGAGCAGTACTTC. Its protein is CASRGSGDREQYF.

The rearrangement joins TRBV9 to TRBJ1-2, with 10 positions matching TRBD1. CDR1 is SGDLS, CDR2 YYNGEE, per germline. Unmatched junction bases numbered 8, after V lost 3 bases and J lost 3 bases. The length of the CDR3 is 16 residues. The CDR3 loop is CASSARGQGVHYGYTF. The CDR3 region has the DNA TGTGCCAGCAGCGCCCGCGGACAGGGGGTTCACTATGGCTACACCTTC.

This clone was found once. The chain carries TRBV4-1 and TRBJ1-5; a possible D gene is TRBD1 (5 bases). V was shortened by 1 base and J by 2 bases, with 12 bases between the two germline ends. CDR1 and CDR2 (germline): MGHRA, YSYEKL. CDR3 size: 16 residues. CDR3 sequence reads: CASSQVVGGGNQPQHF. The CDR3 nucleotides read TGCGCCAGCAGCCAAGTGGTGGGGGGTGGCAATCAGCCCCAGCATTTT.

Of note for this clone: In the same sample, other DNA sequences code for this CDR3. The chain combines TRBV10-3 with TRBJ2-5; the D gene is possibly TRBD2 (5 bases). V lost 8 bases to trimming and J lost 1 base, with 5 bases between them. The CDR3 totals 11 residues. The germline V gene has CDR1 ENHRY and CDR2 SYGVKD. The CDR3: CAIRGQETQYF. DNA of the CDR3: TGTGCCATCCGGGGCCAAGAGACCCAGTACTTC.

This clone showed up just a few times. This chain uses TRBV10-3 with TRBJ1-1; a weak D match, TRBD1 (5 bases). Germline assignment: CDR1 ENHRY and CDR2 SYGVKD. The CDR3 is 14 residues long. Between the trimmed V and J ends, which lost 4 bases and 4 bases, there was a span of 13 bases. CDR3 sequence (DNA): TGTGCCATCAGTGGGACGGGGGGGATCACTGAAGCTTTCTTT. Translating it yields CAISGTGGITEAFF.

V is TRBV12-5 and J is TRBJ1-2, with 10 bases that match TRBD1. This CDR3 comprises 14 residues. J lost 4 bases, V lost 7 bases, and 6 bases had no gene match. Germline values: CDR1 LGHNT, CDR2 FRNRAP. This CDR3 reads CASASGQGGYGYTF. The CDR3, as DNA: TGTGCTAGTGCCTCAGGACAGGGGGGCTATGGCTACACCTTC.

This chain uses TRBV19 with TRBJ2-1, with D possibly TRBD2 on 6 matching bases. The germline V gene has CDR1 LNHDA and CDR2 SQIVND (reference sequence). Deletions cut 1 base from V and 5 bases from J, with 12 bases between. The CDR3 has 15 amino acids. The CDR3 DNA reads TGTGCCAGTAGTATAGGGGCGGGGTGGGACAATGAGCAGTTCTTC. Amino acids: CASSIGAGWDNEQFF.

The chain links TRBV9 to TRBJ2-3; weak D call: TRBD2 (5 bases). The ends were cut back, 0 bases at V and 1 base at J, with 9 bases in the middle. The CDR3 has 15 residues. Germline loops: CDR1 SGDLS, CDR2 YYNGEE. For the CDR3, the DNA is TGTGCCAGCAGCGTAGGTGGGAGCCGCACAGATACGCAGTATTTT. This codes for CASSVGGSRTDTQYF.

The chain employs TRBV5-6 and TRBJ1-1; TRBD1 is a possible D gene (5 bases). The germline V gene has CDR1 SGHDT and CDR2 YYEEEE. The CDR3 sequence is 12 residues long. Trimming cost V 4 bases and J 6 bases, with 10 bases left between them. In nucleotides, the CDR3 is TGTGCCAGCAGCCCAGGGTTTTCTGAAGCTTTCTTT. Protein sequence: CASSPGFSEAFF.

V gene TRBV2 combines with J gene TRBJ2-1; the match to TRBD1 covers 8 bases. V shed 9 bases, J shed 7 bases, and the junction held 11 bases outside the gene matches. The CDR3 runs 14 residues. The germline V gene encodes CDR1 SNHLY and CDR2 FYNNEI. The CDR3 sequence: CASTPDRVSNEQFF. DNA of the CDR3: TGTGCCAGTACGCCGGACAGGGTCTCTAATGAGCAGTTCTTC. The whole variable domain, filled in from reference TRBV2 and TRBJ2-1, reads EPEVTQTPSHQVTQMGQEVILRCVPISNHLYFYWYRQILGQKVEFLVSFYNNEISEKSEIFDDQFSVERPDGSNFTLKIRSTKLEDSAMYFCASTPDRVSNEQFFGPGTRLTVL.

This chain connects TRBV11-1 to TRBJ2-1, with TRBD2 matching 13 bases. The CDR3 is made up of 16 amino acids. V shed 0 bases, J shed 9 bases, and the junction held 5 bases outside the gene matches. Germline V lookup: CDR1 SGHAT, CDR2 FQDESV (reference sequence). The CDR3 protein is CASSLAGLAGKGEQFF. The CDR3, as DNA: TGTGCCAGCAGCTTAGCGGGACTAGCGGGGAAGGGTGAGCAGTTCTTC. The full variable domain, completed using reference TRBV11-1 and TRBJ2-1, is EAEVAQSPRYKITEKSQAVAFWCDPISGHATLYWYRQILGQGPELLVQFQDESVVDDSQLPKDRFSAERLKGVDSTLKIQPAELGDSAMYLCASSLAGLAGKGEQFFGPGTRLTVL.

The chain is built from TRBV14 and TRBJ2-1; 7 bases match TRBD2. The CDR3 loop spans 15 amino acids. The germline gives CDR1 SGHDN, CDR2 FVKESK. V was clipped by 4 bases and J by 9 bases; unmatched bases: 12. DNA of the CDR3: TGTGCCAGCAGCCGTTTTAGGGAGGGCGTGGGTGAGCAGTTCTTC. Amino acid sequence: CASSRFREGVGEQFF.

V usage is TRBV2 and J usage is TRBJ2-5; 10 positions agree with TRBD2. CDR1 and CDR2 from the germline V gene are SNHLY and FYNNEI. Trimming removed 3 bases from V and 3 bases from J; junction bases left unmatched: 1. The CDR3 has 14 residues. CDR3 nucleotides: TGTGCCAGCAGTGAGAGCGGGGGGGAAGAGACCCAGTACTTC. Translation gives CASSESGGEETQYF.

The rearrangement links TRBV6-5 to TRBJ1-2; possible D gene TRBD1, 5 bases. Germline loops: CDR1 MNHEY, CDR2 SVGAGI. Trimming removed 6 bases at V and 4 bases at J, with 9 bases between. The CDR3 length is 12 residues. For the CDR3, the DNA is TGTGCCAGCAGCCAGGGCCTCTATGGCTACACCTTC. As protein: CASSQGLYGYTF.

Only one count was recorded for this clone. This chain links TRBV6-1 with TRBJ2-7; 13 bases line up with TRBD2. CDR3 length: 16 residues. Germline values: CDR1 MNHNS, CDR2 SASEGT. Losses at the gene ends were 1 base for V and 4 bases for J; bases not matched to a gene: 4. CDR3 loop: CASSEVWTSGGYEQYF. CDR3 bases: TGTGCCAGCAGTGAAGTCTGGACTAGCGGGGGTTACGAGCAGTACTTC.

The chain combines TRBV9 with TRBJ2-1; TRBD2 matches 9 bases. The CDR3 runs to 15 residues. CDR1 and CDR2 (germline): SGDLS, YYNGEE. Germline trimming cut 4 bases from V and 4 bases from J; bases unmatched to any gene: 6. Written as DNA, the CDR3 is TGTGCCAGCAGCCCCGGGGCGGGGGGGTACAATGAGCAGTTCTTC. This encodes CASSPGAGGYNEQFF.

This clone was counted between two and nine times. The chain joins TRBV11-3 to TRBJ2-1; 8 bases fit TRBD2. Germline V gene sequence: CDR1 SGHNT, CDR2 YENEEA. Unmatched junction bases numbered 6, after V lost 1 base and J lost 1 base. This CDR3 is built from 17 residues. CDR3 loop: CASSLGGVAGSYNEQFF. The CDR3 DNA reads TGTGCCAGCAGCTTAGGAGGCGTAGCGGGGTCCTACAATGAGCAGTTCTTC.

The CDR3 DNA reads TGTGCCAGCAGGCCTGAGCGGGGGGGCTACGCTGAGCAGTTCTTC. It encodes CASRPERGGYAEQFF. The genes are TRBV27 and TRBJ2-1, with 10 bases lining up with TRBD2. Germline-derived CDR1 and CDR2 are MNHEY and SMNVEV (reference sequence). V lost 6 bases, J lost 9 bases, and 11 bases stayed unmatched. The CDR3 length is 15 residues.

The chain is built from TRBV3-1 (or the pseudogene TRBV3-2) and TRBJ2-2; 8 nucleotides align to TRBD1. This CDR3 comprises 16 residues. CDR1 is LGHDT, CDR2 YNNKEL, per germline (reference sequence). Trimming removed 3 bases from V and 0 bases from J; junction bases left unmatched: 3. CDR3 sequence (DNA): TGTGCCAGCAGCCACGGACAGGGAGCGAACACCGGGGAGCTGTTTTTT. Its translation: CASSHGQGANTGELFF.

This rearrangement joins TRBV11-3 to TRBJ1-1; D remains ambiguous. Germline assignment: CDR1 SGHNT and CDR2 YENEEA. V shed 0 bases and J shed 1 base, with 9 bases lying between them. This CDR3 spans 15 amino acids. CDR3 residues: CASSLDSFRNTEAFF. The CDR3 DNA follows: TGTGCCAGCAGCTTAGATTCCTTTCGGAACACTGAAGCTTTCTTT.

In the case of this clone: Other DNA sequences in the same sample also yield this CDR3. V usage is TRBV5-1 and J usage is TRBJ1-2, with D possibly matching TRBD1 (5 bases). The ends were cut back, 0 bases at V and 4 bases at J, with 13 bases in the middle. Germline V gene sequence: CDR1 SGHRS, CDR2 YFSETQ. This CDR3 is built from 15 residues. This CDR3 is CASSLGGAGIYGYTF. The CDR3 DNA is TGCGCCAGCAGCTTGGGGGGCGCGGGGATCTATGGCTACACCTTC.

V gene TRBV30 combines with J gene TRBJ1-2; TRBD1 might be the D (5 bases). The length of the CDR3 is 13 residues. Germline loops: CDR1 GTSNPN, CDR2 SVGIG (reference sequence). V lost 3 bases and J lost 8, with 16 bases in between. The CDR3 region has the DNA TGTGCCTGGAGACCGGGCAGGGTGCGGGGCTACACCTTC. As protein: CAWRPGRVRGYTF. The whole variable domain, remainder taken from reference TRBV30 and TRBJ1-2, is SQTIHQWPATLVQPVGSPLSLECTVEGTSNPNLYWYRQAAGRGLQLLFYSVGIGQISSEVPQNLSASRPQDRQFILSSKKLLLSDSGFYLCAWRPGRVRGYTFGSGTRLTVV.

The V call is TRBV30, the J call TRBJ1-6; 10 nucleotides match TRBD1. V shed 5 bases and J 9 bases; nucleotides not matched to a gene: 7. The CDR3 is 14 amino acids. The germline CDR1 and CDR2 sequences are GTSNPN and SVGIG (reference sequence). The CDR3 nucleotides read TGTGCCTGGGACAGTGGACAGGGGGGTTCACCCCTCCACTTT. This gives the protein CAWDSGQGGSPLHF.

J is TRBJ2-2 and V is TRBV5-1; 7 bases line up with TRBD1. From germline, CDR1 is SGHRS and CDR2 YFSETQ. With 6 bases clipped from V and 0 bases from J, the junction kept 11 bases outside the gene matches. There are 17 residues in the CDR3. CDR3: CASTFTQGVANTGELFF. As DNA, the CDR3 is TGCGCCAGCACCTTTACCCAGGGGGTGGCGAACACCGGGGAGCTGTTTTTT.

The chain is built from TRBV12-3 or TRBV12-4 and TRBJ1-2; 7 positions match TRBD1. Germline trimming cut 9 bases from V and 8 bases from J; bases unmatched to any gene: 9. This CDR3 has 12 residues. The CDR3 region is CASTRQGRGYTF. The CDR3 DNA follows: TGTGCCAGTACACGACAGGGCCGAGGCTACACCTTC.

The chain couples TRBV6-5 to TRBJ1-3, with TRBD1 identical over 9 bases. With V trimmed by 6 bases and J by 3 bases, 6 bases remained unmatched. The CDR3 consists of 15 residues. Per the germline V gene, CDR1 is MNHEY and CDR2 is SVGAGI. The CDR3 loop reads CASRPGTGNGNTIYF. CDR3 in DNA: TGTGCCAGCAGACCTGGGACAGGGAATGGAAACACCATATATTTT.

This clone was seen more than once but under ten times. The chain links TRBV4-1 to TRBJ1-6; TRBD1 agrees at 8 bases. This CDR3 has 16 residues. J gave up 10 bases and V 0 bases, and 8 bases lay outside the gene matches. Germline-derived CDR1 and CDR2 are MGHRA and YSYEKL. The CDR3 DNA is TGCGCCAGCAGCCAAGATTCGGGCAGGGGGCGATCACCCCTCCACTTT. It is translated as CASSQDSGRGRSPLHF.

CDR3 residues: CASSLTSGGSEQFF. DNA of the CDR3: TGTGCCAGCAGCTTAACTAGCGGGGGATCTGAGCAGTTCTTC. V gene TRBV7-3 combines with J gene TRBJ2-1; TRBD2 aligns across 9 bases. The CDR3 has 14 residues. The germline V gene has CDR1 SGHTA and CDR2 FQGTGA. V dropped 0 bases and J dropped 9; count of bases not matched to a gene: 3.

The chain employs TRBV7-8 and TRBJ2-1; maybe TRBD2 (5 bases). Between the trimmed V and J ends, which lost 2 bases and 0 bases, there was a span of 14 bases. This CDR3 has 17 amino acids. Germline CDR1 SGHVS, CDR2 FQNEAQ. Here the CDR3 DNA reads TGTGCCAGCAGCTTAAGGGAGTTTTTGAGCTCCTACAATGAGCAGTTCTTC. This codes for CASSLREFLSSYNEQFF.

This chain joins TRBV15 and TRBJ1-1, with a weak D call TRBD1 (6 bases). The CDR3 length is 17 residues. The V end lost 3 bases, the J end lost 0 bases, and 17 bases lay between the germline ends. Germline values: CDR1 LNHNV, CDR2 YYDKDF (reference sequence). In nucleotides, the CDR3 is TGTGCCACCAGCAGGGAGACAGGAGCCATGATGAACACTGAAGCTTTCTTT. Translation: CATSRETGAMMNTEAFF.

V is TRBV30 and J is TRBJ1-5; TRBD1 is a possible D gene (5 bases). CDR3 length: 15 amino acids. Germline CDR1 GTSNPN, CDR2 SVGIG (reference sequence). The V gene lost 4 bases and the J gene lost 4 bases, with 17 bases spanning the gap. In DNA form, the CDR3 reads TGTGCCTGGAACAAGGGGTGGTATGGTAATCAGCCCCAGCATTTT. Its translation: CAWNKGWYGNQPQHF. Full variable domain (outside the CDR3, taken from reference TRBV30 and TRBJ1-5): SQTIHQWPATLVQPVGSPLSLECTVEGTSNPNLYWYRQAAGRGLQLLFYSVGIGQISSEVPQNLSASRPQDRQFILSSKKLLLSDSGFYLCAWNKGWYGNQPQHFGDGTRLSIL.